One sample yielded the 21 T cell receptor beta chains listed below, sequenced in a study of blood T cell repertoires in COVID-19. TCRdb's copy holds only in-frame clones and misses some; the assay was immunoSEQ multiplex PCR. This table holds some 220,000 clones, 84% found once. The source material was peripheral blood. Receptors were obtained from a woman older than 75 with active or convalescent COVID-19.

J is TRBJ1-2 and V is TRBV6-5, with unresolved D. Germline values: CDR1 MNHEY, CDR2 SVGAGI. The CDR3 runs to 13 residues. Trimming shortened V by 6 bases and J by 7 bases, and 15 bases separated the two germline ends. CDR3 coding DNA: TGTGCCAGCAGGAAACACGGAGGCGGTGGCTACACCTTC. Translation: CASRKHGGGGYTF.

In regard to this clone: Other nucleotide sequences from this sample produce the same CDR3. V is TRBV18 and J is TRBJ2-1, with 9 bases lining up with TRBD2. The ends lost 4 bases at V and 4 bases at J; junction bases unmatched: 5. The CDR3 has 15 amino acids. Germline V gives CDR1 KGHSH, CDR2 LQKENI. CDR3 residues: CASSQGLAGYNEQFF. The DNA for the CDR3 is TGTGCCAGCTCACAAGGTCTAGCGGGGTACAATGAGCAGTTCTTC.

The V gene is TRBV28, the J gene TRBJ2-6; TRBD2 aligns across 9 bases. V shed 5 bases and J 16 bases; nucleotides not matched to a gene: 9. The length of the CDR3 is 13 residues. Germline CDR1 and CDR2: MDHEN and SYDVKM. Here the CDR3 reads CASSTPGLAVLTF. The CDR3 DNA follows: TGTGCCAGCAGTACACCGGGACTAGCTGTTCTGACTTTC.

The chain combines TRBV6-2 or TRBV6-3 with TRBJ2-2; TRBD1 aligns across 8 bases. Per the germline V gene, CDR1 is MNHEY and CDR2 is SVGEGT. The CDR3 is 16 residues long. J was trimmed by 6 bases and V by 2 bases; bases with no gene match: 8. CDR3 region: CASSYARTGIAGELFF. In nucleotides, the CDR3 is TGTGCCAGCAGTTACGCTAGGACAGGGATCGCCGGGGAGCTGTTTTTT.

This clone appeared a few times. Here the CDR3 reads CASSPVRDTDTQYF. The CDR3 nucleotides read TGTGCCAGCAGCCCCGTGCGGGACACAGATACGCAGTATTTT. V and J are TRBV3-1 (or the pseudogene TRBV3-2) and TRBJ2-3; TRBD2 is a possible D gene (6 bases). This CDR3 has 14 amino acids. Between the trimmed V and J ends, which lost 4 bases and 2 bases, there was a span of 10 bases. The germline V gene encodes CDR1 LGHDT and CDR2 YNNKEL (reference sequence).

The chain joins TRBV9 to TRBJ1-3; D unclear. CDR1 is SGDLS and CDR2 is YYNGEE in the germline V gene. The ends were cut back, 0 bases at V and 2 bases at J, with 6 bases in the middle. CDR3 length: 14 residues. CDR3 in amino acids: CASSVGGTGNTIYF. The CDR3 DNA reads as TGTGCCAGCAGCGTAGGAGGGACTGGAAACACCATATATTTT.

J is TRBJ1-4 and V is TRBV5-6, with D possibly TRBD1 on 6 matching bases. The V end was cut by 4 bases, the J end by 0 bases, with 10 bases between. The CDR3 has 15 amino acids. In germline, CDR1 is SGHDT, CDR2 YYEEEE. The CDR3: CASSPGTPTNEKLFF. The CDR3 region has the DNA TGTGCCAGCAGCCCAGGGACACCAACTAATGAAAAACTGTTTTTT. The full variable domain, its missing parts supplied by reference TRBV5-6 and TRBJ1-4, is DAGVTQSPTHLIKTRGQQVTLRCSPKSGHDTVSWYQQALGQGPQFIFQYYEEEERQRGNFPDRFSGHQFPNYSSELNVNALLLGDSALYLCASSPGTPTNEKLFFGSGTQLSVL.

With respect to this clone: At the DNA level, this CDR3 is encoded by other sequences in the same sample as well. The rearrangement uses TRBV9 and TRBJ2-5, with TRBD1 matching 11 bases. Germline CDR1 is SGDLS and CDR2 is YYNGEE. Germline trimming cut 4 bases from V and 4 bases from J; bases unmatched to any gene: 3. This CDR3 has 14 residues. CDR3 nucleotide sequence: TGTGCCAGCAGCTCGGGACAGGGGGGAGAGACCCAGTACTTC. Translated, it gives CASSSGQGGETQYF.

This clone was seen a single time. The J gene is TRBJ2-2, the V gene TRBV19, with D maybe TRBD1 (6 bases). This CDR3 has 13 residues. CDR1 is LNHDA and CDR2 is SQIVND in the germline V gene (reference sequence). With 4 bases removed from V and 4 bases from J, the gap between germline ends came to 7 bases. Here the CDR3 DNA reads TGTGCCAGTAGTACCAGGGGCACCGGGGAGCTGTTTTTT. Its protein is CASSTRGTGELFF.

In nucleotides, the CDR3 is TGTGCCAGCAGCTATCTAGCGGGAGTTTCCCGTGAGCAGTTCTTC. Translated, it gives CASSYLAGVSREQFF. This chain joins TRBV6-5 and TRBJ2-1; TRBD2 agrees at 10 bases. Germline V gene sequence: CDR1 MNHEY, CDR2 SVGAGI. The length of the CDR3 is 15 residues. V lost 6 bases and J lost 9; bases outside the gene matches: 11.

A single count supports this clone. The chain is built from TRBV9 and TRBJ2-5; 8 nucleotides line up with TRBD2. Germline CDR1 is SGDLS and CDR2 is YYNGEE. The CDR3 contains 16 residues. V shed 4 bases, J shed 2 bases, and the junction held 10 bases outside the gene matches. The CDR3 DNA is TGTGCCAGCAGCCTGCGGGTCGCGGGAGGACAAGAGACCCAGTACTTC. Amino acid sequence: CASSLRVAGGQETQYF.

This sequence joins TRBV5-4 and TRBJ2-3; 9 positions match TRBD2. CDR3 size: 18 residues. The germline V gene encodes CDR1 SGHNT and CDR2 YYREEE (reference sequence). The trim removed 4 bases at V and 2 bases at J, leaving 14 bases unmatched. CDR3: CASSPYSGGGGFTDTQYF. CDR3 nucleotide sequence: TGTGCCAGCAGCCCATATAGCGGGGGAGGAGGGTTCACAGATACGCAGTATTTT.

The chain has TRBV7-2 and TRBJ1-4; TRBD1 might be the D (5 bases). With 5 bases removed from V and 5 bases from J, the gap between germline ends came to 9 bases. Per germline, CDR1 SGHTA and CDR2 FQGNSA. This CDR3 spans 13 amino acids. The CDR3 protein is CASSRAGNEKLFF. For the CDR3, the DNA is TGTGCCAGCAGCCGGGCAGGGAATGAAAAACTGTTTTTT.

The gene calls are TRBV4-1 and TRBJ2-1; tentatively, D is TRBD2 (7 bases). Germline assignment: CDR1 MGHRA and CDR2 YSYEKL. The V end was cut by 0 bases, the J end by 0 bases, with 12 bases between. The CDR3 loop spans 17 amino acids. The CDR3 reads CASSQDGAGASYNEQFF. In DNA, the CDR3 is TGCGCCAGCAGCCAAGATGGCGCGGGGGCCTCCTACAATGAGCAGTTCTTC.

This chain links TRBV5-5 with TRBJ1-2; no firm D call. Germline lookup yields CDR1 SGHKS and CDR2 YYEKEE (reference sequence). CDR3 size: 14 residues. Trimming took 0 bases from V and 1 from J, leaving 7 bases between them. CDR3 sequence: CASSLAADNYGYTF. The CDR3 DNA reads as TGTGCCAGCAGCTTGGCCGCGGATAACTATGGCTACACCTTC.

The J gene is TRBJ2-4, the V gene TRBV30; 8 positions match TRBD1. The CDR3 has 14 residues. The V segment lost 3 bases and the J segment 8 bases; nucleotides outside the gene matches: 9. Germline-derived CDR1 and CDR2 are GTSNPN and SVGIG (reference sequence). The CDR3 bases are TGTGCCTGGAGCGCGGGCAGGGGGCCGGACATTCAGTACTTC. Protein sequence: CAWSAGRGPDIQYF.

The V gene is TRBV10-3, the J gene TRBJ1-1, with D unclear. V lost 6 bases and J 1 base, leaving 15 bases between the germline ends. Germline V gives CDR1 ENHRY, CDR2 SYGVKD. The CDR3 extends over 15 amino acids. The CDR3 DNA sequence: TGTGCCATCAGCGAAACGAGACTGGGGAACACTGAAGCTTTCTTT. Its protein product is CAISETRLGNTEAFF.

The J gene is TRBJ2-3, the V gene TRBV5-8; 11 bases fit TRBD1. This CDR3 spans 16 amino acids. J was trimmed by 4 bases and V by 4 bases; bases with no gene match: 8. Germline loops: CDR1 SGHTS, CDR2 YDEGEE. The CDR3 DNA reads as TGTGCCAGCAGCCTGGGACAGGGGGTAGCGGCAGATACGCAGTATTTT. Protein product: CASSLGQGVAADTQYF. Variable domain in full (rest from reference TRBV5-8 and TRBJ2-3): EAGVTQSPTHLIKTRGQQATLRCSPISGHTSVYWYQQALGLGLQFLLWYDEGEERNRGNFPPRFSGRQFPNYSSELNVNALELEDSALYLCASSLGQGVAADTQYFGPGTRLTVL.

This clone was seen repeatedly, ten times or more. This chain uses TRBV27 with TRBJ2-7; no reliable D call. Per germline, CDR1 MNHEY and CDR2 SMNVEV (reference sequence). The length of the CDR3 is 14 residues. V lost 2 bases and J 1 base, leaving 9 bases between the germline ends. The CDR3 spells CASSLRFGSYEQYF. The CDR3 DNA is TGTGCCAGCAGTTTAAGGTTCGGGTCCTACGAGCAGTACTTC.

J is TRBJ2-2 and V is TRBV19; 12 nucleotides agree with TRBD2. Germline loops: CDR1 LNHDA, CDR2 SQIVND (reference sequence). J gave up 5 bases and V 5 bases, and 12 bases lay outside the gene matches. This CDR3 is built from 18 residues. CDR3 DNA sequence: TGTGCCAGTAGTTTCCGGACTAGCGGGGCCCCGAGGACCGGGGAGCTGTTTTTT. It codes for CASSFRTSGAPRTGELFF.

The J gene is TRBJ1-2, the V gene TRBV28; unclear D gene. CDR1 and CDR2 from the germline V gene are MDHEN and SYDVKM. The V gene lost 6 bases and the J gene lost 3 bases, with 11 bases spanning the gap. The CDR3 covers 13 residues. CDR3 nucleotide sequence: TGTGCCAGCAGCTCAGTTTCCCACTATGGCTACACCTTC. This encodes CASSSVSHYGYTF.